These T cell receptor beta chains were read from a single sample in a study of cytomegalovirus exposure and HLA in healthy donors. The data were produced by immunoSEQ multiplex PCR, yet TCRdb's version contains in-frame clones alone and is incomplete. The sample carries 37,000 or so clones, 81% recorded once. Material: PBMCs. The receptors originated from a woman aged 40 to 49 in good health and CMV-seronegative. Each CDR3 is given with its conserved first and last residue.

TRBJ1-2 | TRBV20-1 | CSATDRGGYTF
TRBJ1-2 | TRBV2 | CASSEGSYGYTF
TRBJ2-1 | TRBV7-8 | CASSPRTSGYNEQFF
TRBJ2-1 | TRBV4-1 | CASSPQGARYNEQFF
TRBJ2-1 | TRBV10-3 | CATQGGLTYNEQFF
TRBJ1-5 | TRBV18 | CASSPGQDSNQPQHF
TRBJ1-1 | TRBV27 | CASSHRQKNTEAFF
TRBJ2-3 | TRBV10-3 | CAISAPPLGGGWTDTQYF
TRBJ2-1 | TRBV7-8 | CASSLVPGYNEQFF
TRBJ1-4 | TRBV5-1 | CASSLVGGYDEKLFF
TRBJ1-2 | TRBV5-4 | CASSFGGTENNYGYTF
TRBJ2-7 | TRBV29-1 | CSVEVGEIYEQYF
TRBJ2-7 | TRBV7-6 | CASSLLGEDAVEQYF
TRBJ2-4 | TRBV28 | CASSLEQGPAKNIQYF
TRBJ2-1 | TRBV19 | CASSIEVGLGPSQQFF
- | TRBV6-5 | CASSYSMGSSYEQYF
TRBJ2-2 | TRBV5-1 | CASSPDRLGSGELFF
TRBJ1-5 | TRBV4-1 | CASSQDLNQPQHF
TRBJ1-1 | TRBV20-1 | CSARRQPEAFF
TRBJ1-5 | TRBV18 | CASSPPQESTGTNYQPQHF
TRBJ2-5 | TRBV21-1 | CASSKTALETQYF
TRBJ2-2 | TRBV7-2 | CASRGSGTSGYTGELFF
TRBJ2-1 | TRBV2 | CASSGRGQGGFYNEQFF
TRBJ2-7 | TRBV2 | CASSAGVGEQYF
TRBJ1-1 | TRBV29-1 | CSGDRGWGMNTEAFF
TRBJ1-2 | TRBV6-1 | CASSEGGTDPYGYTF
TRBJ1-2 | TRBV6-1 | CASARNRDTNYGYTF
TRBJ2-3 | TRBV18 | CASSPGSVTDTQYF
TRBJ1-1 | TRBV5-5 | CASIPTGNALKTEAFF
TRBJ2-3 | TRBV6-4 | CASSFTQTDTQYF
TRBJ1-6 | TRBV2 | CASSPRQTVSYNSPLHF
TRBJ2-5 | TRBV28 | CASSTDRPGAQYF
TRBJ2-1 | TRBV6-1 | CASSDPGQGTNEQFF
TRBJ2-7 | TRBV7-3 | CASSLEGGGEQYF
TRBJ1-2 | TRBV10-3 | CAIQTGYQHGYTF
TRBJ2-5 | TRBV4-1 | CASSQVAPRGETQYF
TRBJ2-5 | TRBV5-1 | CASTTEGAETQYF
TRBJ2-5 | TRBV4-2 | CASSQGAAGDETQYF
TRBJ1-1 | TRBV7-2 | CASSSYKGARNTEAFF
TRBJ1-3 | TRBV7-9 | CASSQLTGNTIYF
TRBJ1-1 | TRBV6-1 | CASGGSQNTEAFF
TRBJ1-1 | TRBV5-4 | CASTFSAGVNTEAFF